These 27 T cell receptor beta chains were all obtained from the same sample, sequenced in a study of T and B cells in COVID-19 patients. Multiplex PCR with BIOMED2 TRB-A/B primer pools amplified TRB rearrangements. MiXCR was run by TCRdb on the multiplex PCR reads, yielding one entry per CDR3 protein. This table has about 21,000 distinct CDR3 sequences, approximately 30% appearing once. Each TRB amplification used roughly 230-550 ng of genomic DNA from blood. Sample: blood. Receptor source: a human donor who had recovered from COVID-19.

V is TRBV19 and J is TRBJ2-3; D call uncertain. Germline CDR1 and CDR2: LNHDA and SQIVND (reference sequence). Trimming left V 6 bases short and J 6 bases short, with 7 bases between. The CDR3 sequence is 11 residues long. CDR3 in amino acids: CASRAGDTQYF. The CDR3 DNA follows: TGTGCCAGTAGAGCCGGGGATACGCAGTATTTT.

This clonotype is deemed medium-sized (0.01 to 0.1%). This rearrangement joins TRBV30 to TRBJ2-7, with D unclear. V lost 3 bases and J 1 base, leaving 4 bases between the germline ends. Germline assignment: CDR1 GTSNPN and CDR2 SVGIG (reference sequence). The CDR3 length is 11 residues. CDR3 DNA sequence: TGTGCCTGGAGCAGATCCTACGAGCAGTACTTC. This gives the protein CAWSRSYEQYF.

This clonotype was counted between two and nine times. The gene calls are TRBV7-9 and TRBJ2-7; perhaps D is TRBD1 or TRBD2 (5 bases each). CDR3 length: 15 amino acids. Germline V gives CDR1 SEHNR, CDR2 FQNEAQ (reference sequence). Trimming took 4 bases from V and 2 from J, leaving 15 bases between them. DNA for the CDR3: TGTGCCAGCAGCTACGGCGAATTGGGGGCCTACGAGCAGTACTTC. It specifies CASSYGELGAYEQYF.

This clonotype was seen only a few times. J is TRBJ2-7 and V is TRBV10-3; 7 bases agree with TRBD2. CDR3 length: 14 residues. The germline gives CDR1 ENHRY, CDR2 SYGVKD. Unmatched junction bases numbered 14, after V lost 8 bases and J lost 7 bases. CDR3 region: CAIGSGLGLLEQYF. CDR3 nucleotides: TGTGCCATCGGGTCCGGACTAGGCCTTTTGGAGCAGTACTTC.

This clonotype was picked up a small number of times. This rearrangement joins TRBV5-4 to TRBJ1-2; 9 bases fit TRBD1. From germline, CDR1 is SGHNT and CDR2 YYREEE (reference sequence). This CDR3 comprises 15 residues. J lost 7 bases, V lost 0 bases, and 7 bases had no gene match. The CDR3 here is CASSLDGQGFGGYTF. CDR3 bases: TGTGCCAGCAGCTTGGACGGACAGGGGTTCGGTGGCTACACCTTC.

This clonotype is categorized as medium-sized. The chain is built from TRBV19 and TRBJ2-1; D is uncertain. Germline CDR1 is LNHDA and CDR2 is SQIVND (reference sequence). Between the trimmed V and J ends, which lost 1 base and 8 bases, there was a span of 12 bases. The CDR3 is 14 amino acids. The CDR3 DNA reads as TGTGCCAGTAGTATAGCGGCAAGCATCCATGAGCAGTTCTTC. Residues: CASSIAASIHEQFF. Looking up the rest from reference TRBV19 and TRBJ2-1 gives the full variable domain: DGGITQSPKYLFRKEGQNVTLSCEQNLNHDAMYWYRQDPGQGLRLIYYSQIVNDFQKGDIAEGYSVSREKKESFPLTVTSAQKNPTAFYLCASSIAASIHEQFFGPGTRLTVL.

The chain links TRBV30 to TRBJ2-4, with D perhaps being TRBD1 or TRBD2 (5 bases each). The CDR3 length is 18 residues. The ends were cut back, 1 base at V and 2 bases at J, with 21 bases in the middle. Germline V gene lookup returns CDR1 GTSNPN and CDR2 SVGIG (reference sequence). The CDR3 sequence is CAWSASIGTDWPKNIQYF. In DNA, the CDR3 is TGTGCCTGGAGTGCTTCTATTGGGACCGACTGGCCCAAAAACATTCAGTACTTC.

This clonotype was recorded a few times. The chain employs TRBV5-6 and TRBJ2-1; 9 nucleotides align to TRBD2. Germline V gene data show CDR1 as SGHDT and CDR2 as YYEEEE. V was clipped by 0 bases and J by 6 bases; unmatched bases: 4. The CDR3 has 15 amino acids. The CDR3 loop reads CASSLVSGGRNEQFF. Written as DNA, the CDR3 is TGTGCCAGCAGCTTGGTAAGCGGGGGGCGCAATGAGCAGTTCTTC.

The chain uses TRBV6-2 or TRBV6-3 and TRBJ2-7; no clear D. Germline values: CDR1 MNHEY, CDR2 SVGEGT. The V end was cut by 6 bases, the J end by 3 bases, with 15 bases between. The CDR3 has 14 residues. DNA of the CDR3: TGTGCCAGCAGCGGACCCCGGCCCTACTACGAGCAGTACTTC. Protein product: CASSGPRPYYEQYF.

The chain recombines TRBV18 with TRBJ1-6; 7 bases match TRBD1. Germline CDR1 is KGHSH and CDR2 is LQKENI. This CDR3 is 14 amino acids long. Germline trimming cut 3 bases from V and 7 bases from J; bases unmatched to any gene: 3. DNA for the CDR3: TGTGCCAGCTCACCGGGACAGTTGAATTCACCCCTCCACTTT. Amino acids: CASSPGQLNSPLHF. The full variable domain, rest sourced from reference TRBV18 and TRBJ1-6, is NAGVMQNPRHLVRRRGQEARLRCSPMKGHSHVYWYRQLPEEGLKFMVYLQKENIIDESGMPKERFSAEFPKEGPSILRIQQVVRGDSAAYFCASSPGQLNSPLHFGNGTRLTVT.

This clonotype was observed a handful of times. DNA for the CDR3: TGTGCCAGCAGCCTACTGGCTCAAGAGACCCAGTACTTC. Translated: CASSLLAQETQYF. The chain carries TRBV11-3 and TRBJ2-5; D unresolved. The ends were cut back, 5 bases at V and 2 bases at J, with 9 bases in the middle. Germline V gives CDR1 SGHNT, CDR2 YENEEA. This CDR3 comprises 13 residues.

This clonotype is a singleton in its sample. J is TRBJ2-5 and V is TRBV11-3; 9 nucleotides line up with TRBD1. Trimming removed 3 bases from V and 0 bases from J; junction bases left unmatched: 5. CDR1 is SGHNT and CDR2 is YENEEA in the germline V gene. CDR3 length: 16 amino acids. CDR3 loop: CASSFSGTGYQETQYF. The CDR3, as DNA: TGTGCCAGCAGCTTTTCCGGGACAGGGTACCAAGAGACCCAGTACTTC.

This clonotype was counted a few times. The chain recombines TRBV7-6 with TRBJ1-1; D remains ambiguous. Trimming shortened V by 5 bases and J by 4 bases, and 11 bases separated the two germline ends. CDR1 and CDR2 (germline): SGHVS, FNYEAQ. CDR3 length equals 13 residues. The CDR3 nucleotides read TGTGCCAGCAGCATGCCTCCGGGCACTGAAGCTTTCTTT. This codes for CASSMPPGTEAFF.

The chain combines TRBV7-2 with TRBJ1-4; possibly TRBD1 for D (5 bases). CDR1 and CDR2 (germline): SGHTA, FQGNSA. This CDR3 has 14 amino acids. V was trimmed by 5 bases and J by 5 bases, leaving 12 bases between them. The CDR3 nucleotides are TGTGCCAGCAGCACCCGGGGGGGAAATGAAAAACTGTTTTTT. Translating it yields CASSTRGGNEKLFF.

This sequence joins TRBV10-3 and TRBJ2-3, with 10 positions matching TRBD2. Germline V gene sequence: CDR1 ENHRY, CDR2 SYGVKD. V was pared by 8 bases and J by 6 bases, with 5 bases of the junction left unmatched. This CDR3 region has 13 residues. CDR3 sequence reads: CAIQAGGPDTQYF. In DNA form, the CDR3 reads TGTGCCATCCAAGCGGGGGGGCCGGATACGCAGTATTTT.

The gene calls are TRBV5-6 and TRBJ1-5, with D possibly being TRBD1 (5 bases). The CDR3 has 15 amino acids. V shed 0 bases and J shed 7 bases, with 14 bases lying between them. The germline CDR1 and CDR2 sequences are SGHDT and YYEEEE. CDR3 protein: CASSLAGRGYQPQHF. DNA for the CDR3: TGTGCCAGCAGCTTGGCCGGGAGGGGTTACCAGCCCCAGCATTTT.

CDR3 region: CASSLVVSSAPLHF. DNA for the CDR3: TGTGCCAGCAGCTTGGTCGTCTCCTCCGCACCCCTCCACTTT. The rearrangement links TRBV5-4 to TRBJ1-6, with unresolved D. The CDR3 is made up of 14 amino acids. The germline V gene encodes CDR1 SGHNT and CDR2 YYREEE (reference sequence). The ends were cut back, 0 bases at V and 11 bases at J, with 12 bases in the middle.

This clonotype was counted many times. Its ends do not fully match the called genes, so a read error is possible. V and J are TRBV18 and TRBJ2-7; unclear D gene. CDR1 is KGHSH, CDR2 LQKENI, per germline. CDR3 size: 12 residues. CDR3: CASSSGPGDLGF. The CDR3 coding sequence is TGTGCCAGCTCCTCCGGACCAGGCGACCTTGGCTTC.

The rearrangement uses TRBV11-3 and TRBJ2-3; D is possibly TRBD2 (6 bases). The germline V gene has CDR1 SGHNT and CDR2 YENEEA. The CDR3 covers 16 residues. V was cut by 3 bases and J by 0 bases, with 13 bases left in between. The CDR3: CASSLGGAGSTDTQYF. CDR3 in DNA: TGTGCCAGCAGCTTGGGTGGGGCGGGGAGCACAGATACGCAGTATTTT.

J is TRBJ1-2 and V is TRBV27, with a tentative D call TRBD1 (6 bases). The germline V gene encodes CDR1 MNHEY and CDR2 SMNVEV (reference sequence). The CDR3 totals 14 residues. V lost 5 bases to trimming and J lost 0 bases, with 10 bases between them. The CDR3 spells CASSKDRANYGYTF. The CDR3 nucleotides are TGTGCCAGCAGTAAGGACAGAGCTAACTATGGCTACACCTTC.

Of note for this clonotype: It may be a read error: a sequence one base away is much more abundant. V gene TRBV6-6 combines with J gene TRBJ2-3; D is undetermined. Germline loops: CDR1 MNHNY, CDR2 SVGAGI (reference sequence). The CDR3 runs to 14 residues. The CDR3 is CASIYGSSTDTQYF. The CDR3, as DNA: TGTGCCAGCATTTACGGAAGTAGCACAGATACGCAGTATTTT.

This clonotype rates as medium-sized. This chain joins TRBV5-4 and TRBJ2-6; 10 positions match TRBD1. The ends lost 3 bases at V and 2 bases at J; junction bases unmatched: 11. Germline V gene lookup returns CDR1 SGHNT and CDR2 YYREEE (reference sequence). The length of the CDR3 is 19 residues. CDR3 DNA sequence: TGTGCCAGCAGCTACCCTCCGGGACAGGGGACCGCTGGGGCCAACGTCCTGACTTTC. Protein: CASSYPPGQGTAGANVLTF. The full variable domain, completed using reference TRBV5-4 and TRBJ2-6, is ETGVTQSPTHLIKTRGQQVTLRCSSQSGHNTVSWYQQALGQGPQFIFQYYREEENGRGNFPPRFSGLQFPNYSSELNVNALELDDSALYLCASSYPPGQGTAGANVLTFGAGSRLTVL.

The sample holds a few counts of this clonotype. In DNA form, the CDR3 reads TGTGCCAGCAGTAAGGGACAGTACGAGCAGTACTTC. Protein sequence: CASSKGQYEQYF. The chain has TRBV6-5 and TRBJ2-7; TRBD1 agrees at 7 bases. CDR3 size: 12 residues. With V trimmed by 5 bases and J by 4 bases, 2 bases remained unmatched. Germline V gene data show CDR1 as MNHEY and CDR2 as SVGAGI.

The rearrangement uses TRBV6-1 and TRBJ1-1; a weak D match, TRBD1 (6 bases). V was shortened by 2 bases and J by 11 bases, with 12 bases between the two germline ends. The CDR3 covers 12 residues. Germline assignment: CDR1 MNHNS and CDR2 SASEGT. Written as DNA, the CDR3 is TGTGCCAGCAGTGAATGGCCGGGGGCGGCTTTCTTT. This translates into CASSEWPGAAFF.

This chain links TRBV7-2 with TRBJ2-5; TRBD2 agrees at 10 bases. V shed 6 bases, J shed 1 base, and the junction held 8 bases outside the gene matches. CDR1 and CDR2 from the germline V gene are SGHTA and FQGNSA. The CDR3 runs to 16 residues. The CDR3 here is CASSLAGARSQETQYF. CDR3 bases: TGTGCCAGCAGTCTAGCGGGGGCGAGATCCCAAGAGACCCAGTACTTC. Using reference TRBV7-2 and TRBJ2-5 for the parts outside the CDR3, the full variable domain is GAGVSQSPSNKVTEKGKDVELRCDPISGHTALYWYRQSLGQGLEFLIYFQGNSAPDKSGLPSDRFSAERTGGSVSTLTIQRTQQEDSAVYLCASSLAGARSQETQYFGPGTRLLVL.

The chain joins TRBV11-3 to TRBJ2-3; D is possibly TRBD1 (6 bases). CDR3 size: 13 residues. The germline V and J ends were trimmed by 5 bases and 2 bases, with 8 bases remaining between them. The germline V gene has CDR1 SGHNT and CDR2 YENEEA. The CDR3 DNA follows: TGTGCCAGCAGCCAGGGGAACACAGATACGCAGTATTTT. Translating it yields CASSQGNTDTQYF.

This clonotype has just a few counts. The rearrangement uses TRBV5-1 and TRBJ2-2; D call uncertain. The CDR3 is 14 amino acids. Trimming removed 2 bases at V and 4 bases at J, with 9 bases between. Germline lookup yields CDR1 SGHRS and CDR2 YFSETQ. CDR3 in amino acids: CASSFSVSTGELFF. CDR3 DNA: TGCGCCAGCAGCTTTTCCGTAAGCACCGGGGAGCTGTTTTTT.